This record concerns one T cell receptor (beta chain) sequence. Its specific antigen is unknown. Per-nucleotide qualities are absent, and no much larger clonotype sits a single base away. This entry is derived from a study of blood T cell repertoires in COVID-19 (dated by TCRdb to about 2020). Regarding the research as a whole: Collaborator samples came from the United States, Italy and Spain and covered acute and convalescent phases of COVID-19. The material from the prospective study consisted of cDNA or gDNA derived from T cells, B-cell-depleted T cells, or PBMCs. Subjects who had been exposed to COVID-19, were actively infected with it, or had recovered from it provided the deeply sampled blood TCRbeta repertoires that made up the dataset. A freely available public database, intended as a resource for researchers studying the immune response to SARS-CoV-2, is where the repertoires were released. The samples were drawn from the first 160 participants of the ongoing ImmuneRACE study and from 1,200 or so subjects provided by 6 global collaborators. The sample metadata nearly always contained a de-identified subject ID, COVID-19 status, age in years and sex. Where available, HLA class I and class II types were obtained from metadata supplied by the sample provider rather than from assay-based typing. What the authors observed across the whole study: How much clinical and demographic metadata was included differed by source and by participant, and the metadata was provided uncurated.

From the cysteine through the phenylalanine, the CDR3 covers 11 amino acids. Just CDR3 DNA is preserved here, 33 bases in frame from base 1. Trimming at the junction amounts to 9 bases on V and 3 bases on J, and the germline ends lie 8 bases apart. According to the germline V gene, CDR1 reads SNHLY and CDR2 reads FYNNEI. TCRbeta CDR3 regions were amplified from genomic DNA by means of the immunoSEQ Assay, a bias-controlled multiplex PCR. The authors' analysis ran thus. The number of nucleated cells in each sample was estimated by amplification of reference gene primers within the assay. To quantify the absolute abundance of each unique TCRbeta CDR3 rearrangement, sequence reads were collapsed and filtered. Productive Simpson clonality was computed per sample as the square root of Simpson's diversity index over productive rearrangements. TCRdb stores this immuneACCESS table with in-frame sequences only. Part of the clones is absent; in the studies checked, under half of the shortfall reflects unresolved V genes, and no reason is known for the rest. Clonal size and the V and J genes are those of that table, whereas D and trimming came from the DNA. Across this sample there are 250,000 to 300,000 clones, with roughly 90% seen only once. Approximately 12% of the sample rests with the top ten.

In Seattle, one collaborating source enrolled patients while the infection was active and tracked those patients longitudinally over the course of disease. The collaborating institutions used their own protocols to collect whole blood in K2EDTA tubes. For TCRbeta analysis, collaborators shipped samples as frozen whole blood, isolated PBMCs, or DNA extracted from either of those sample types. The rearrangement combines TRBV2 with TRBJ1-1; the D gene identity is not certain. The specimen sequenced was peripheral blood. The receptor comes from a woman in her 30s with COVID-19, enrolled during active disease. CDR3 protein: CARRAYTEAFF. The sequenced DNA: TGTGCCAGGAGGGCTTACACTGAAGCTTTCTTT.